A single sample is the source of the 6 T cell receptor beta chains below, sequenced in a study of regulatory T cells in long-lasting Graves disease (dated by TCRdb to the early 2020s). The time point label here, explained by the study, means: newly diagnosed GD, antithyroid drugs for less than 3 months. RNA was extracted from PBMCs in TRIzol for both TCR sequencing and RNA sequencing. Libraries came from multiplex PCR. Sequencing was carried out with an Illumina HiSeq 4000. TCR beta libraries were built with iRepertoire HTBI primers and Arm-PCR amplification of CDR3 regions. Using fastp trimming at Q25 and MiXCR clonotype assembly, TCRdb reanalyzed the public sequencing data and kept in-frame beta chains. Rows with one shared CDR3 protein collapse into an entry with the most common genes and DNA. The sample table contains around 450,000 distinct CDR3 sequences; only one count was recorded for approximately 15% of them. The ten top clones hold 7.8% of the sample.

These data also formed part of another study, on T cells in Graves' hyperthyroidism and ophthalmopathy.

Sequenced material: peripheral blood mononuclear cells (PBMCs), taken at new diagnosis, from a patient treated with antithyroid drugs. The receptor set was obtained from a woman in her thirties or forties with Graves disease. Donor details come from another sample of the same person, matched by shared clones.

The J gene is TRBJ2-5, the V gene TRBV30; D is unresolved. Germline assignment: CDR1 GTSNPN and CDR2 SVGIG (reference sequence). CDR3 length: 13 amino acids. Trimming removed 1 base at V and 1 base at J, with 7 bases between. In DNA form, the CDR3 reads TGTGCCTGGAGTGCTCACACCCAAGAGACCCAGTACTTC. It codes for CAWSAHTQETQYF.

The V and J genes are TRBV5-6 and TRBJ2-2; the match to TRBD2 covers 9 bases. V shed 3 bases and J 2 bases; nucleotides not matched to a gene: 5. The CDR3 covers 16 residues. Germline V gene sequence: CDR1 SGHDT, CDR2 YYEEEE. The chain's CDR3 is CASSSMTSGNTGELFF. The DNA of the CDR3 is TGTGCCAGCAGCTCAATGACTAGCGGAAACACCGGGGAGCTGTTTTTT.

This clonotype was counted many times. The chain employs TRBV20-1 and TRBJ1-2, with D possibly being TRBD1 (6 bases). Germline loops: CDR1 DFQATT, CDR2 SNEGSKA (reference sequence). This CDR3 has 15 amino acids. Trimming pared 0 bases from V and 1 base from J, leaving 12 bases between. The CDR3 sequence: CSARDPGGSNYGYTF. In nucleotides, the CDR3 is TGCAGTGCTAGAGATCCGGGGGGCAGTAACTATGGCTACACCTTC.

In its sample, this clonotype was seen many times. The chain recombines TRBV12-5 with TRBJ1-2; weak D call: TRBD1 (6 bases). The ends were cut back, 0 bases at V and 5 bases at J, with 19 bases in the middle. The CDR3 consists of 17 residues. In germline, CDR1 is LGHNT, CDR2 FRNRAP. The CDR3 reads CASGLVLGQGLHYGYTF. The CDR3 bases are TGTGCTAGTGGTTTGGTACTTGGTCAGGGGCTTCATTATGGCTACACCTTC.

Remarks on this clonotype: Being one base from a much bigger clone, this may be a read error. The DNA for the CDR3 is TGCAGCGTTGAACCCGGGACAGGGGAATGGGGCAATGAGCAGTACTTC. Residues: CSVEPGTGEWGNEQYF. The J gene is TRBJ2-1, the V gene TRBV29-1, with 10 bases fitting TRBD1. The tail of the sequence fits TRBJ2-7 better, so the J call may be wrong. Germline V gives CDR1 SQVTM, CDR2 ANQGSEA. This CDR3 spans 16 amino acids.

This clonotype was detected ten times or more. V gene TRBV19 combines with J gene TRBJ2-2; 8 bases map to TRBD1. Trimming removed 4 bases from V and 7 bases from J; junction bases left unmatched: 5. Germline V gene sequence: CDR1 LNHDA, CDR2 SQIVND (reference sequence). This CDR3 contains 14 residues. This CDR3 is CASSRTGPNGELFF. In DNA, the CDR3 is TGTGCCAGTAGTAGGACAGGGCCGAACGGGGAGCTGTTTTTT.